Listed here is a single T cell receptor beta chain. This specimen comes from a study of blood T cell repertoires in COVID-19. The germline CDR1 and CDR2 sequences are SQVTM and ANQGSEA. The CDR3 is 12 residues long. V shed 7 bases and J shed 4 bases, with 13 bases lying between them. Only in-frame clones appear in the TCRdb table, and some are missing; sequencing was by immunoSEQ multiplex PCR. The table has 150,000 to 200,000 clones, around 82% seen once. Sequencing was performed on peripheral blood. The gene calls are TRBV29-1 and TRBJ1-1; D may be TRBD1 (5 bases). The sequence was collected from a human donor with acute or convalescent COVID-19. The donor label of this sample is uncertain. This CDR3 reads CSAQGAGTEAFF. DNA for the CDR3: TGCAGCGCCCAGGGAGCGGGCACTGAAGCTTTCTTT.